These T cell receptor beta chains were read from a single sample in a study of T-cell reconstitution after alpha-beta-depleted transplantation in children. TCRdb passed the PCR reads through MiXCR, listing each CDR3 protein once. The table records 350,000 to 450,000 distinct CDR3 sequences, around 21% of them present only once. Sequences were derived from PBMCs from the stem cell graft donor, sampled from the stem cell graft. The receptors originated from a human donor who donated a stem cell graft to a child with acute myeloid leukemia. Both conserved end residues are part of each CDR3. A D gene is named only where the DNA matches it firmly. Not all rows give a size; the values are once, few, many and, for expanded clones, a class.

D | size | J | V | CDR3 | DNA
NA | NA | TRBJ2-7 | TRBV28 | CASSIEVHEQYF | TGTGCCAGCAGCATAGAGGTCCACGAGCAGTACTTC
NA | few | TRBJ1-6 | TRBV20-1 | CSAREPDRENSPLHF | TGCAGTGCTAGAGAACCTGACAGAGAAAATTCACCCCTCCACTTT
TRBD1 | NA | TRBJ2-1 | TRBV7-2 | CASSRDRGRNEQFF | TGTGCCAGCAGCCGGGACAGGGGACGAAATGAGCAGTTCTTC
TRBD1 | few | TRBJ1-4 | TRBV12-3/TRBV12-4 | CASSLGQGDEKLFF | TGTGCCAGCAGTTTAGGTCAGGGGGACGAAAAACTGTTTTTT
TRBD2 | few | TRBJ2-2 | TRBV9 | CASSRGGTTGELFF | TGTGCCAGCAGTCGGGGGGGAACCACCGGGGAGCTGTTTTTT
NA | NA | TRBJ2-1 | TRBV5-1 | CASSLAASGTHNEQFF | TGCGCCAGCAGCTTGGCCGCGTCCGGGACCCACAATGAGCAGTTCTTC
TRBD2 | NA | TRBJ2-7 | TRBV29-1 | CSVESGLAGRTYEQYF | TGCAGCGTTGAATCGGGACTAGCGGGAAGAACCTACGAGCAGTACTTC
TRBD1 | NA | TRBJ1-4 | TRBV28 | CASTTWGDRQENEKLFF | TGTGCCAGCACCACCTGGGGGGACAGGCAAGAGAATGAAAAACTGTTTTTT
NA | NA | TRBJ2-7 | TRBV9 | CASSAHIGDPGYEQYF | TGTGCCAGCAGCGCCCATATAGGGGACCCAGGCTACGAGCAGTACTTC
NA | NA | TRBJ1-1 | TRBV12-3/TRBV12-4 | CASSFQADTEAFF | TGTGCCAGCAGTTTCCAGGCGGACACTGAAGCTTTCTTT
NA | many | TRBJ2-7 | TRBV24-1 | CATSDSTQHSYEQYF | TGTGCCACCAGTGATTCTACCCAACACTCCTACGAGCAGTACTTC
TRBD2 | NA | TRBJ2-7 | TRBV5-1 | CASCGVAGEPIHEQYF | TGCGCCTCCTGCGGGGTAGCGGGAGAACCAATCCACGAGCAGTACTTC
NA | few | TRBJ2-2 | TRBV20-1 | CSARGTTPGELFF | TGCAGTGCTAGAGGGACTACACCCGGGGAGCTGTTTTTT